Detailed here is one TCR beta chain. The data belong to a study of blood T cell repertoires in COVID-19. The CDR3 covers 15 residues. Germline V CDR1 and CDR2: MNHNS, SASEGT. Unmatched junction bases numbered 4, after V lost 1 base and J lost 5 bases. Source study methods: Cell counts per sample came from amplifying reference gene primers. Sequencing was performed with immunoSEQ multiplex PCR; in TCRdb, only in-frame clones are kept and a portion is missing. V and J calls and clone size come straight from that table; D and trimming were deduced from the DNA. The sample comprises about 190,000 clones, over 80% of which are singletons, and around 6.5% rests with the top ten.

This receptor was identified in a middle-aged woman with acute or convalescent COVID-19. Sequenced: peripheral blood. This rearrangement joins TRBV6-1 to TRBJ2-5, with TRBD2 identical over 10 bases. The CDR3 protein is CASSEEVAGGETQYF. DNA of the CDR3: TGTGCCAGCAGTGAAGAGGTAGCGGGAGGTGAGACCCAGTACTTC.